The 25 T cell receptor beta chains below come from one sample, sequenced in a study of early T cells in non-severe SARS-CoV-2 infection. MiXCR, applied by TCRdb to the 5' RACE reads, yields one record per CDR3 protein. The sample lists some 80,000 distinct CDR3 sequences, roughly 15% occurring once. Sequencing was performed on whole blood. These receptors were taken from an adult who was a healthcare worker with PCR-confirmed SARS-CoV-2 infection or an uninfected control (not recorded which).

The chain links TRBV7-2 to TRBJ1-5, with 10 nucleotides matching TRBD1. V was clipped by 5 bases and J by 0 bases; unmatched bases: 10. From germline, CDR1 is SGHTA and CDR2 FQGNSA. This CDR3 spans 18 amino acids. For the CDR3, the DNA is TGTGCCAGCAGCCTAAGAGGACAGGGGGGATATAGCAATCAGCCCCAGCATTTT. As protein: CASSLRGQGGYSNQPQHF.

This clonotype was counted many times. The V gene is TRBV6-2 or TRBV6-3, the J gene TRBJ1-1; TRBD1 aligns across 7 bases. The ends lost 7 bases at V and 1 base at J; junction bases unmatched: 9. The CDR3 extends over 15 amino acids. The germline V gene encodes CDR1 MNHEY and CDR2 SVGEGT. The CDR3 is CASTLPTGENTEAFF. The DNA of the CDR3 is TGTGCCAGCACCCTACCCACAGGGGAGAACACTGAAGCTTTCTTT.

A few counts support this clonotype. This chain joins TRBV10-1 and TRBJ1-5; D call uncertain. The CDR3 is 12 residues long. Germline V gene sequence: CDR1 WNHNN, CDR2 SYGVQD (reference sequence). Trimming took 8 bases from V and 3 from J, leaving 8 bases between them. CDR3 nucleotide sequence: TGCGCCAGCGGACGGAACAATCAGCCCCAGCATTTT. It yields the protein CASGRNNQPQHF.

The chain uses TRBV7-2 and TRBJ1-3; D possibly corresponds to TRBD1 (6 bases). Germline V gives CDR1 SGHTA, CDR2 FQGNSA. Trimming left V 2 bases short and J 0 bases short, with 8 bases between. The CDR3 has 15 residues. Here the CDR3 DNA reads TGTGCCAGCAGCTTAAGCAGGGGCTCTGGAAACACCATATATTTT. This gives the protein CASSLSRGSGNTIYF.

CDR3 bases: TGTGCCGTAGCGGGTCCTACCTACGAGCAGTACTTC. It codes for CAVAGPTYEQYF. This chain uses TRBV30 with TRBJ2-7; 7 nucleotides align to TRBD2. Germline V lookup: CDR1 GTSNPN, CDR2 SVGIG (reference sequence). The V gene end was trimmed by 8 bases and the J gene end by 2 bases; junction bases not matched to a gene: 6. The CDR3 length is 12 residues.

This clonotype has just a few counts. This chain joins TRBV6-6 and TRBJ2-1, with D possibly TRBD1 on 7 matching bases. V was pared by 7 bases and J by 4 bases, with 17 bases between. CDR1 and CDR2 (germline): MNHNY, SVGAGI (reference sequence). This CDR3 region has 15 residues. The chain's CDR3 is CASNGPQGGYNEQFF. The CDR3 DNA reads TGTGCCAGCAACGGCCCCCAGGGGGGATACAATGAGCAGTTCTTC.

This clonotype came up a few times. The CDR3 nucleotides are TGTGCCAGCAGCAAACGGGGGAAGGACTATGGCTACACCTTC. It yields the protein CASSKRGKDYGYTF. V and J are TRBV7-8 and TRBJ1-2; a weak D match, TRBD1 (5 bases). The germline gives CDR1 SGHVS, CDR2 FQNEAQ. There are 14 residues in the CDR3. Trimming stripped 5 bases from V and 3 bases from J, with 13 bases between.

The V and J genes are TRBV20-1 and TRBJ2-3; 8 bases align to TRBD2. Germline V gene data show CDR1 as DFQATT and CDR2 as SNEGSKA (reference sequence). The V and J ends lost 6 bases and 5 bases, in that order; junction bases with no gene match: 10. The CDR3 totals 14 residues. The CDR3 coding sequence is TGCAGTGCCCGTTTAAGCGGGGGAGGAGATACGCAGTATTTT. This encodes CSARLSGGGDTQYF.

The sample holds many counts of this clonotype. CDR3 region: CASSYGRGRTYEQYF. CDR3 coding DNA: TGTGCCAGCAGTTACGGGCGGGGGAGAACCTACGAGCAGTACTTC. The chain is built from TRBV6-5 and TRBJ2-7; 7 nucleotides match TRBD2. V shed 2 bases and J 2 bases; nucleotides not matched to a gene: 6. Germline CDR1 and CDR2: MNHEY and SVGAGI. The CDR3 contains 15 residues.

The chain has TRBV5-1 and TRBJ2-2, with D maybe TRBD1 (6 bases). This CDR3 region has 15 residues. The V end lost 6 bases, the J end lost 1 base, and 13 bases lay between the germline ends. CDR1 and CDR2 from the germline V gene are SGHRS and YFSETQ. The CDR3 is CASTFVTGNTGELFF. As DNA, the CDR3 is TGCGCCAGCACATTCGTGACAGGGAACACCGGGGAGCTGTTTTTT.

V usage is TRBV20-1 and J usage is TRBJ1-1; TRBD1 is a possible D gene (5 bases). The V end lost 1 base, the J end lost 4 bases, and 13 bases lay between the germline ends. Germline CDR1 reads DFQATT; CDR2 reads SNEGSKA (reference sequence). The CDR3 consists of 14 residues. The CDR3 DNA follows: TGCAGTGCTAGAGCAGGAAGGGGATCCACTGAAGCTTTCTTT. Translating it yields CSARAGRGSTEAFF.

The CDR3 reads CASSYSARQGSHEQYF. As DNA, the CDR3 is TGTGCCAGCAGTTACTCTGCGAGACAGGGGTCCCACGAGCAGTACTTC. J is TRBJ2-7 and V is TRBV6-2 or TRBV6-3, with 8 bases identical to TRBD1. Germline CDR1 and CDR2: MNHEY and SVGEGT. This CDR3 is 16 amino acids long. With V trimmed by 0 bases and J by 5 bases, 9 bases remained unmatched.

At least ten counts were recorded for this clonotype. The V call is TRBV6-2 or TRBV6-3, the J call TRBJ2-1; TRBD2 aligns across 7 bases. The CDR3 spans 14 residues. The germline V gene has CDR1 MNHEY and CDR2 SVGEGT. The trim removed 7 bases at V and 7 bases at J, leaving 10 bases unmatched. Here the CDR3 reads CASTAGRRGNEQFF. In DNA, the CDR3 is TGTGCCAGCACGGCCGGACGGCGGGGGAATGAGCAGTTCTTC.

This clonotype was detected many times. The gene calls are TRBV12-3 or TRBV12-4 and TRBJ1-6; D unresolved. Trimming took off 6 bases at V and 6 bases at J, with 15 bases between the two ends. The CDR3 totals 15 residues. CDR3 sequence (DNA): TGTGCCAGCAGCCTCACGGGGTCGGGTAATTCACCCCTCCACTTT. Protein: CASSLTGSGNSPLHF.

J is TRBJ2-5 and V is TRBV12-3 or TRBV12-4, with D possibly called TRBD1 or TRBD2 (5 bases each). The CDR3 length is 13 residues. The V end was cut by 3 bases, the J end by 4 bases, with 9 bases between. CDR3 DNA: TGTGCCAGCAGTTTGGCTGGGGGAGAGACCCAGTACTTC. Its protein product is CASSLAGGETQYF.

The chain is built from TRBV29-1 and TRBJ1-1, with 7 bases matching TRBD1. This CDR3 region has 11 residues. J was trimmed by 2 bases and V by 7 bases; bases with no gene match: 1. Germline V gene sequence: CDR1 SQVTM, CDR2 ANQGSEA. The CDR3 sequence: CSGQGNTEAFF. In DNA, the CDR3 is TGCAGCGGACAGGGTAACACTGAAGCTTTCTTT. The full variable domain, rest sourced from reference TRBV29-1 and TRBJ1-1, is SAVISQKPSRDICQRGTSLTIQCQVDSQVTMMFWYRQQPGQSLTLIATANQGSEATYESGFVIDKFPISRPNLTFSTLTVSNMSPEDSSIYLCSGQGNTEAFFGQGTRLTVV.

This clonotype has ten or more counts. The V gene is TRBV4-3, the J gene TRBJ2-5; perhaps TRBD2 as D (5 bases). Germline CDR1 reads LGHNA; CDR2 reads YSLEER. The length of the CDR3 is 15 residues. V was clipped by 1 base and J by 3 bases, with 12 bases between them. The DNA for the CDR3 is TGCGCCAGCAGCCAAGCGCGAGGGCCAAAAGAGACCCAGTACTTC. This encodes CASSQARGPKETQYF.

This clonotype was observed at least ten times. The chain employs TRBV7-3 and TRBJ2-3; D is ambiguous. V was pared by 5 bases and J by 5 bases, with 11 bases between. The CDR3 covers 13 residues. Germline-derived CDR1 and CDR2 are SGHTA and FQGTGA. The CDR3 DNA follows: TGTGCCAGCAGCCGGAGACTTGAAGATACGCAGTATTTT. Translating gives CASSRRLEDTQYF.

This chain joins TRBV9 and TRBJ2-3; 8 positions agree with TRBD2. Unmatched junction bases numbered 9, after V lost 4 bases and J lost 2 bases. Germline-derived CDR1 and CDR2 are SGDLS and YYNGEE. The CDR3 loop spans 16 amino acids. The CDR3 here is CASSPDRLATTDTQYF. Written as DNA, the CDR3 is TGTGCCAGCAGCCCAGACAGACTAGCGACCACAGATACGCAGTATTTT. Variable domain in full (rest from reference TRBV9 and TRBJ2-3): DSGVTQTPKHLITATGQRVTLRCSPRSGDLSVYWYQQSLDQGLQFLIQYYNGEERAKGNILERFSAQQFPDLHSELNLSSLELGDSALYFCASSPDRLATTDTQYFGPGTRLTVL.

This clonotype was counted between two and nine times. This rearrangement joins TRBV20-1 to TRBJ1-1; D is possibly TRBD1 (6 bases). The CDR3 extends over 12 amino acids. Between the trimmed V and J ends, which lost 3 bases and 6 bases, there was a span of 11 bases. Germline V CDR1 and CDR2: DFQATT, SNEGSKA (reference sequence). This chain's CDR3 is CSASLRGAEAFF. As DNA, the CDR3 is TGCAGTGCTAGCCTCAGGGGTGCTGAAGCTTTCTTT.

This clonotype has ten or more counts. The CDR3 is CASSIGIGTDTQYF. In DNA form, the CDR3 reads TGTGCCAGTAGTATAGGGATTGGCACAGATACGCAGTATTTT. The V and J genes are TRBV19 and TRBJ2-3, with unresolved D. Per the germline V gene, CDR1 is LNHDA and CDR2 is SQIVND (reference sequence). The CDR3 runs 14 residues. The germline V and J ends were trimmed by 1 base and 1 base, with 6 bases remaining between them.

The chain carries TRBV27 and TRBJ2-1; 9 nucleotides match TRBD2. The V gene's germline CDR1 is MNHEY and CDR2 SMNVEV (reference sequence). This CDR3 comprises 15 residues. Trimming removed 4 bases from V and 6 bases from J; junction bases left unmatched: 7. CDR3 amino acids: CASSSGLARANEQFF. In nucleotides, the CDR3 is TGTGCCAGCAGTTCCGGACTAGCGAGGGCCAATGAGCAGTTCTTC.

V gene TRBV5-1 combines with J gene TRBJ2-3; no firm D call. Germline V CDR1 and CDR2: SGHRS, YFSETQ. V lost 4 bases, J lost 4 bases, and 10 bases lay in between. The CDR3 is 13 amino acids. DNA of the CDR3: TGCGCCAGCAGCCATTGGCCGGCAGATACGCAGTATTTT. Residues: CASSHWPADTQYF.

The V and J genes are TRBV5-1 and TRBJ2-1; tentative D call: TRBD2 (6 bases). This CDR3 comprises 16 residues. The V and J ends lost 0 bases and 7 bases respectively, with 17 bases between them. Per the germline V gene, CDR1 is SGHRS and CDR2 is YFSETQ. This chain's CDR3 is CASSLGGGAVGNEQFF. In DNA form, the CDR3 reads TGCGCCAGCAGCTTGGGAGGAGGGGCCGTTGGAAATGAGCAGTTCTTC.

The rearrangement links TRBV10-2 to TRBJ2-5; D is perhaps TRBD1 or TRBD2 (5 bases each). Germline CDR1 and CDR2: WSHSY and SAAADI. CDR3 length: 13 residues. The V gene lost 6 bases and the J gene lost 4 bases, with 12 bases spanning the gap. The CDR3 coding sequence is TGCGCCAGCAGGGCTGGGACCTTAGAGACCCAGTACTTC. Protein: CASRAGTLETQYF.